This record looks at one TCR beta chain sequence and its context. The antigen is unknown. The data were obtained in a study of T cells in Graves' hyperthyroidism and ophthalmopathy. Findings and limits, study-wide: Also found in blood were most expanded thyroid clonotypes above 0.001.

Trimming left V 8 bases short and J 5 bases short, with 5 bases between. Germline V gene data show CDR1 as MNHNS and CDR2 as SASEGT. This CDR3 is 10 amino acids long. RNA transcripts served as the template for amplifying TCR beta CDR3 regions. Initially, a first-round RT-PCR of the TCR CDR3 employed the HTBI primer set. TCRdb re-analysed the multiplex PCR reads in MiXCR, keeping a single row per CDR3 protein. The sample yields more than 450,000 distinct CDR3 sequences, approximately 20% seen once. This sequence was found in a man between 40 and 49 years old with Graves' ophthalmopathy. The sequenced sample was blood. V is TRBV6-1 and J is TRBJ2-3; D remains unclear. CDR3 DNA sequence: TGTGCCAGCGGAATAGATACGCAGTATTTT. Protein: CASGIDTQYF.